Following are 4 T cell receptor beta chains from one sample sequenced in a study of blood T cell repertoires in COVID-19. The data were produced by immunoSEQ multiplex PCR, yet TCRdb's version contains in-frame clones alone and is incomplete. There are 260,000 or so clones in the sample; approximately 84% occur only once, and approximately 9% lies in the top ten. Input material: peripheral blood. These receptors were obtained from a human donor in a cohort sampled during active COVID-19.

The chain recombines TRBV27 with TRBJ1-4; 7 bases are shared with TRBD1. Germline V gene lookup returns CDR1 MNHEY and CDR2 SMNVEV (reference sequence). This CDR3 has 14 amino acids. Germline trimming cut 6 bases from V and 13 bases from J; bases unmatched to any gene: 14. This chain's CDR3 is CASSPWDSRKRLFF. The CDR3 DNA is TGTGCCAGCAGCCCCTGGGACAGCCGAAAAAGACTGTTTTTT.

V gene TRBV6-2 or TRBV6-3 combines with J gene TRBJ2-5; TRBD2 aligns across 9 bases. J was trimmed by 2 bases and V by 2 bases; bases with no gene match: 9. Per the germline V gene, CDR1 is MNHEY and CDR2 is SVGEGT. This CDR3 has 17 amino acids. The CDR3 protein is CASSYTEGLALQETQYF. For the CDR3, the DNA is TGTGCCAGCAGTTACACCGAAGGACTAGCGTTACAAGAGACCCAGTACTTC.

This chain links TRBV6-5 with TRBJ2-7; 7 nucleotides align to TRBD1. The germline V gene encodes CDR1 MNHEY and CDR2 SVGAGI. V shed 3 bases, J shed 7 bases, and the junction held 12 bases outside the gene matches. The CDR3 runs 15 residues. The CDR3 DNA follows: TGTGCCAGCAGTTATGGGGAGAGGGGGCTGGGAGAGCAGTACTTC. Its translation: CASSYGERGLGEQYF.

This rearrangement joins TRBV7-9 to TRBJ1-2; D call uncertain. CDR3 size: 11 residues. Per the germline V gene, CDR1 is SEHNR and CDR2 is FQNEAQ (reference sequence). Deletions cut 1 base from V and 6 bases from J, with 3 bases between. CDR3 nucleotides: TGTGCCAGCAGCTTAGGGCATGGCTACACCTTC. Translation: CASSLGHGYTF.